A single sample gave rise to the 14 T cell receptor beta chains below, sequenced in a study of CD8 T cells in ankylosing spondylitis. TCRdb independently ran MiXCR on the 5' RACE reads; one entry per CDR3 protein. In the table there are about 130,000 distinct CDR3 sequences, approximately 6.8% of which are singletons. The sample taken for sequencing was blood, either unsorted or a sorted T cell fraction (not recorded which). The receptors stem from a male donor with ankylosing spondylitis or in good health (not recorded which).

This clonotype was detected ten times or more. The CDR3 sequence is CASTQEGTGELFF. The CDR3 DNA reads TGTGCCAGCACCCAGGAAGGAACCGGGGAGCTGTTTTTT. The J gene is TRBJ2-2, the V gene TRBV25-1; D not resolved. The length of the CDR3 is 13 residues. V lost 7 bases and J lost 5, with 11 bases in between. Germline V lookup: CDR1 MGHDK, CDR2 SYGVNS.

This clonotype occurred many times. V usage is TRBV5-1 and J usage is TRBJ1-1; no firm D call. The CDR3 has 15 amino acids. Germline V gene lookup returns CDR1 SGHRS and CDR2 YFSETQ. V was trimmed by 0 bases and J by 1 base, leaving 10 bases between them. CDR3 sequence (DNA): TGCGCCAGCAGCTTGGTGGGCAACGGGAACACTGAAGCTTTCTTT. It encodes CASSLVGNGNTEAFF.

This clonotype was detected many times. The chain carries TRBV5-1 and TRBJ1-4; 7 nucleotides agree with TRBD1. V was clipped by 3 bases and J by 8 bases; unmatched bases: 7. CDR1 and CDR2 from the germline V gene are SGHRS and YFSETQ. The CDR3 length is 14 residues. CDR3 sequence: CASSSGGGEEKLFF. In nucleotides, the CDR3 is TGCGCCAGCAGCTCAGGGGGTGGAGAGGAAAAACTGTTTTTT.

This clonotype was counted many times. The V call is TRBV5-1, the J call TRBJ1-5; D is uncertain. The CDR3 loop spans 14 amino acids. V lost 2 bases and J lost 5, with 11 bases in between. Germline CDR1 and CDR2: SGHRS and YFSETQ. The CDR3 region is CASSLSGRDQPQHF. The CDR3, as DNA: TGCGCCAGCAGCTTAAGCGGGCGCGATCAGCCCCAGCATTTT.

Many counts were recorded for this clonotype. The rearrangement uses TRBV5-1 and TRBJ2-7; D is uncertain. Germline V gene lookup returns CDR1 SGHRS and CDR2 YFSETQ. V was pared by 7 bases and J by 3 bases, with 11 bases between. The CDR3 extends over 12 amino acids. The CDR3 loop is CASSSLNYEQYF. Here the CDR3 DNA reads TGCGCCAGCTCCTCTCTCAACTACGAGCAGTACTTC.

This clonotype showed up many times. The V gene is TRBV12-3 or TRBV12-4, the J gene TRBJ1-6, with 9 bases fitting TRBD1. The CDR3 is 17 residues long. Unmatched junction bases numbered 16, after V lost 5 bases and J lost 11 bases. CDR3 region: CASSPQSAQGARAPLHF. The CDR3 DNA reads TGTGCCAGCAGTCCCCAAAGTGCACAGGGGGCGAGGGCACCCCTCCACTTT.

There are many counts of this clonotype. The chain is built from TRBV25-1 and TRBJ2-7; 12 positions agree with TRBD1. Germline loops: CDR1 MGHDK, CDR2 SYGVNS. V gave up 4 bases and J gave up 7 bases; unmatched junction bases: 8. The CDR3 is 15 amino acids. CDR3 in DNA: TGTGCCAGCAGTGCACCGGGACAGGGGGCATATGAGCAGTACTTC. This gives the protein CASSAPGQGAYEQYF.

The table lists this clonotype with many counts. This chain joins TRBV5-5 and TRBJ2-1; 7 bases agree with TRBD1. V gave up 4 bases and J gave up 4 bases; unmatched junction bases: 11. CDR1 SGHKS and CDR2 YYEKEE come from the germline V gene (reference sequence). The CDR3 length is 16 residues. The DNA of the CDR3 is TGTGCCAGCAGCCAGTCAGAGGGGGCGGCGTACAATGAGCAGTTCTTC. Translating it yields CASSQSEGAAYNEQFF.

Many counts were recorded for this clonotype. The V gene is TRBV28, the J gene TRBJ2-3; a weak D match, TRBD2 (6 bases). V lost 9 bases and J lost 6, with 19 bases in between. Germline CDR1 reads MDHEN; CDR2 reads SYDVKM. This CDR3 spans 14 amino acids. CDR3 protein: CASGTGGLGDTQYF. DNA of the CDR3: TGTGCCAGTGGGACTGGAGGCCTGGGGGATACGCAGTATTTT.

This clonotype was observed at least ten times. The chain couples TRBV2 to TRBJ2-1; D remains ambiguous. The germline V gene has CDR1 SNHLY and CDR2 FYNNEI. Trimming shortened V by 6 bases and J by 8 bases, and 5 bases separated the two germline ends. The CDR3 has 10 amino acids. In DNA, the CDR3 is TGTGCCAGCAGCGATTATGAGCAGTTCTTC. Translated: CASSDYEQFF.

This clonotype was picked up many times. The chain employs TRBV7-2 and TRBJ2-1; tentative D call: TRBD1 (6 bases). Trimming removed 3 bases from V and 13 bases from J, with 10 bases in between. The CDR3 runs 11 residues. The germline gives CDR1 SGHTA, CDR2 FQGNSA. The CDR3 spells CASSFDRSQFF. The CDR3 bases are TGTGCCAGCAGCTTTGACAGGTCCCAGTTCTTC.

This clonotype showed up many times. The gene calls are TRBV12-3 or TRBV12-4 and TRBJ2-7; D is ambiguous. The length of the CDR3 is 14 residues. V was trimmed by 3 bases and J by 0 bases, leaving 9 bases between them. The CDR3 sequence: CASSFGRASYEQYF. The CDR3 DNA is TGTGCCAGCAGTTTCGGAAGGGCCTCCTACGAGCAGTACTTC.

This clonotype was counted ten times or more. This rearrangement joins TRBV5-1 to TRBJ2-2; no firm D call. Trimming removed 2 bases at V and 0 bases at J, with 5 bases between. Germline CDR1 is SGHRS and CDR2 is YFSETQ. This CDR3 region has 14 residues. The DNA of the CDR3 is TGCGCCAGCAGCTTTAGTGCGAACACCGGGGAGCTGTTTTTT. Protein sequence: CASSFSANTGELFF.

This clonotype was seen repeatedly, ten times or more. The rearrangement uses TRBV9 and TRBJ2-2; TRBD2 is a possible D gene (6 bases). This CDR3 has 15 amino acids. CDR1 and CDR2 from the germline V gene are SGDLS and YYNGEE. Deletions cut 4 bases from V and 2 bases from J, with 12 bases between. CDR3 nucleotides: TGTGCCAGCAGCCCCCAGGGAGGTAACACCGGGGAGCTGTTTTTT. Protein: CASSPQGGNTGELFF.